These 5 T cell receptor beta chains came from one sample sequenced in a study of blood T cell repertoires in COVID-19. Only in-frame clones appear in the TCRdb table, and some are missing; sequencing was by immunoSEQ multiplex PCR. The sample consists of 150,000 to 200,000 clones, roughly 91% of them appearing once. What was sequenced was peripheral blood. These receptors were collected from a woman in her 50s with acute or convalescent COVID-19.

The chain links TRBV2 to TRBJ2-5; D might be TRBD2 (6 bases). CDR1 SNHLY and CDR2 FYNNEI come from the germline V gene. The germline V and J ends were trimmed by 6 bases and 4 bases, with 15 bases remaining between them. This CDR3 has 14 amino acids. The CDR3 DNA reads TGTGCCAGCAGACACAACTCGGGGGTAGAGACCCAGTACTTC. Its protein is CASRHNSGVETQYF. The variable domain in full, with the rest retrieved from reference TRBV2 and TRBJ2-5, is EPEVTQTPSHQVTQMGQEVILRCVPISNHLYFYWYRQILGQKVEFLVSFYNNEISEKSEIFDDQFSVERPDGSNFTLKIRSTKLEDSAMYFCASRHNSGVETQYFGPGTRLLVL.

V gene TRBV15 combines with J gene TRBJ2-7, with 8 bases aligning to TRBD2. The CDR3 runs to 16 residues. Germline loops: CDR1 LNHNV, CDR2 YYDKDF (reference sequence). The V and J ends lost 0 bases and 3 bases, in that order; junction bases with no gene match: 7. The CDR3 sequence: CATSRDPAGGYYEQYF. The CDR3 DNA reads as TGTGCCACCAGCAGAGATCCCGCGGGGGGCTACTACGAGCAGTACTTC.

This chain's CDR3 is CAIRPGTSGGAGETQYF. The CDR3 coding sequence is TGTGCCATCAGGCCCGGGACTAGCGGGGGGGCCGGGGAGACCCAGTACTTC. V usage is TRBV10-3 and J usage is TRBJ2-5, with 16 positions matching TRBD2. Germline loops: CDR1 ENHRY, CDR2 SYGVKD. With 6 bases clipped from V and 5 bases from J, the junction kept 9 bases outside the gene matches. The CDR3 length is 17 residues.

This clone was detected only a few times. This chain uses TRBV7-9 with TRBJ2-2; D gene ambiguous. The CDR3 totals 12 residues. Trimming pared 5 bases from V and 4 bases from J, leaving 5 bases between. Looked up from germline, CDR1 is SEHNR and CDR2 is FQNEAQ (reference sequence). The CDR3 is CASSPTTGELFF. The DNA of the CDR3 is TGTGCCAGCAGCCCTACCACCGGGGAGCTGTTTTTT.

The gene calls are TRBV5-6 and TRBJ1-5, with TRBD1 as a possible D gene (5 bases). The CDR3 spans 13 residues. Deletions cut 2 bases from V and 4 bases from J, with 7 bases between. In germline, CDR1 is SGHDT, CDR2 YYEEEE. The CDR3, as DNA: TGTGCCAGCAGCTTTGACAGAAATCAGCCCCAGCATTTT. Amino acid sequence: CASSFDRNQPQHF.